Included here is one T cell receptor beta chain sequence, with context. The antigen is not known. Sequencing used immunoSEQ multiplex PCR; TCRdb keeps in-frame clones, though not all of them. The sample has hundreds of thousands of clones, 92% seen once; the top ten hold 3% to 5%. These data are taken from a study of Ad26.COV2.S vaccination and SARS-CoV-2 variants. Study-wide findings and caveats: Total T cell responses may have been underestimated by the TCR breadth and depth analyses. There was reportedly substantial breadth in spike-specific CD8+ and CD4+ T cell responses after vaccination.

This CDR3 spans 14 amino acids. V lost 2 bases to trimming and J lost 0 bases, with 8 bases between them. Germline V gives CDR1 SGHDT, CDR2 YYEEEE. The chain couples TRBV5-6 to TRBJ1-1; D not resolved. Here the sequenced sample was peripheral blood, taken after recovery from COVID-19. This TCR was sampled from a human donor who had recovered from COVID-19. CDR3 amino acids: CASSFRHLNTEAFF. In DNA form, the CDR3 reads TGTGCCAGCAGCTTCCGTCATTTGAACACTGAAGCTTTCTTT.